This T cell receptor (beta chain) emerged from a study of CD8 T cells in Susac syndrome. The V end was cut by 2 bases, the J end by 6 bases, with 13 bases between. Germline V lookup: CDR1 MDHEN, CDR2 SYDVKM. The CDR3 sequence is 14 residues long. With random hexamers, reverse transcription was performed on about 0.45 to 1 ug of RNA. One entry per CDR3 protein, called by TCRdb with MiXCR from the immunoSEQ multiplex PCR reads. The sample has around 200,000 distinct CDR3 sequences, 90% to 96% seen once. The gene calls are TRBV28 and TRBJ1-2, with unresolved D. The receptor was derived from a human donor with multiple sclerosis. Material: CD4+ T cells from PBMCs. This CDR3 is CASSLNSNAHGYTF. CDR3 nucleotides: TGTGCCAGCAGTTTAAACAGCAATGCCCATGGCTACACCTTC.